The 12 T cell receptor beta chains below all came from one sample that was sequenced in a study of breast tumors, draining lymph nodes, adjacent tissues (TCRdb year 2016). The axillary draining lymph nodes of breast cancer patients were the source of the lymph node samples. Library creation used multiplex PCR. TCRdb shows the sequencer as Illumina HiSeq 2000. In-frame beta chains were kept once TCRdb had trimmed the public reads at Q25 with fastp and called clones with MiXCR. Rows are unified per CDR3 protein, each entry keeping the most common DNA and genes. The sample table lists about 230,000 distinct CDR3 sequences, around 32% of them with a count of one. The top ten constitute 1.1% to 1.5% of the sample. Material: axillary lymph node tissue. The origin of the receptors is a female donor with breast cancer. Some clones in this sample may be carry-over from other donors' samples.

The rearrangement links TRBV6-1 to TRBJ1-2, with 8 nucleotides matching TRBD1. CDR1 MNHNS and CDR2 SASEGT come from the germline V gene. The J segment lost 8 bases and the V segment lost 6 bases, leaving 17 bases of the junction unmatched. The CDR3 length is 16 residues. The CDR3 DNA sequence: TGTGCCAGCAGACCGACTTTCGGACAGGGACAAGGAGGCTACACCTTC. This gives the protein CASRPTFGQGQGGYTF.

This clonotype has more than one count but fewer than ten. A read error is possible here, since a much larger clone lies one base away. For the CDR3, the DNA is TGTGCCAGCAGCGAGGAGCCGGCCAGGGTGAGAGGCTACACCTTC. This encodes CASSEEPARVRGYTF. This chain links TRBV5-4 with TRBJ1-2; D perhaps matches TRBD1 (5 bases). This CDR3 has 15 residues. The V end lost 4 bases, the J end lost 8 bases, and 21 bases lay between the germline ends. Germline V gene sequence: CDR1 SGHNT, CDR2 YYREEE (reference sequence).

The table lists this clonotype with many counts. The chain recombines TRBV6-5 with TRBJ2-7; D is possibly TRBD2 (6 bases). V lost 4 bases and J 4 bases, leaving 14 bases between the germline ends. The CDR3 loop spans 14 amino acids. Germline V gives CDR1 MNHEY, CDR2 SVGAGI. This CDR3 is CASSWSGSAYEQYF. The CDR3 DNA follows: TGTGCCAGCAGTTGGAGCGGGTCGGCGTACGAGCAGTACTTC.

This clonotype was picked up a small number of times. The chain uses TRBV29-1 and TRBJ1-1, with D unclear. Deletions cut 5 bases from V and 0 bases from J, with 4 bases between. Germline V gives CDR1 SQVTM, CDR2 ANQGSEA. The CDR3 totals 11 residues. The CDR3, as DNA: TGCAGCGTTATAATGAACACTGAAGCTTTCTTT. Amino acid sequence: CSVIMNTEAFF. The full variable domain, rest sourced from reference TRBV29-1 and TRBJ1-1, is SAVISQKPSRDICQRGTSLTIQCQVDSQVTMMFWYRQQPGQSLTLIATANQGSEATYESGFVIDKFPISRPNLTFSTLTVSNMSPEDSSIYLCSVIMNTEAFFGQGTRLTVV.

This clonotype was recorded at least ten times. The chain has TRBV7-8 and TRBJ2-1; D might be TRBD1 (6 bases). Between the trimmed V and J ends, which lost 9 bases and 6 bases, there was a span of 21 bases. Germline V gene data show CDR1 as SGHVS and CDR2 as FQNEAQ. The CDR3 totals 15 residues. CDR3 DNA sequence: TGTGCCAGTTCAAATATGGGACATGGGAGCAATGAGCAGTTCTTC. As protein: CASSNMGHGSNEQFF.

This clonotype was observed once. This chain uses TRBV11-2 with TRBJ2-4; D possibly corresponds to TRBD1 (5 bases). V lost 8 bases and J 1 base, leaving 18 bases between the germline ends. The CDR3 extends over 16 amino acids. CDR1 is SGHAT and CDR2 is FQNNGV in the germline V gene. The CDR3 bases are TGTGCCAGCTCACCCTCCGGGTCAGGGGCCAAAAACATTCAGTACTTC. It encodes CASSPSGSGAKNIQYF.

The chain has TRBV20-1 and TRBJ2-2; D gene unclear. Trimming removed 1 base from V and 5 bases from J, with 8 bases in between. This CDR3 comprises 13 residues. In germline, CDR1 is DFQATT, CDR2 SNEGSKA (reference sequence). CDR3 nucleotides: TGCAGTGCTAGAGCGTCGCGAACCGGGGAGCTGTTTTTT. As protein: CSARASRTGELFF.

In its sample, this clonotype was seen many times. The genes are TRBV20-1 and TRBJ2-4; 11 nucleotides match TRBD1. The CDR3 is 12 amino acids. CDR1 DFQATT and CDR2 SNEGSKA come from the germline V gene (reference sequence). V lost 6 bases, J lost 13 bases, and 8 bases stayed unmatched. For the CDR3, the DNA is TGCAGTGCCAAGGGGACAGGGGGATCGCAGTACTTC. Translated, it gives CSAKGTGGSQYF.

This clonotype was recorded at least ten times. The chain combines TRBV3-1 with TRBJ2-1; D perhaps matches TRBD2 (6 bases). The CDR3 has 15 amino acids. Germline-derived CDR1 and CDR2 are LGHDT and YNNKEL (reference sequence). V was pared by 0 bases and J by 2 bases, with 8 bases between. The CDR3 coding sequence is TGTGCCAGCAGCCAAGACGGCGGGACCTACAATGAGCAGTTCTTC. Translation gives CASSQDGGTYNEQFF.

This clonotype has just one count. V gene TRBV6-1 combines with J gene TRBJ1-3; no clear D gene. This CDR3 region has 13 residues. Between the trimmed V and J ends, which lost 6 bases and 3 bases, there was a span of 9 bases. Germline lookup yields CDR1 MNHNS and CDR2 SASEGT. CDR3 amino acids: CASRQGGGNTIYF. DNA for the CDR3: TGTGCCAGCAGACAAGGTGGTGGAAACACCATATATTTT.

The V gene is TRBV12-3 or TRBV12-4, the J gene TRBJ1-5; D is undetermined. V was shortened by 6 bases and J by 8 bases, with 20 bases between the two germline ends. The CDR3 length is 15 residues. The DNA for the CDR3 is TGTGCCAGCAGCCAAGAGGCGGGAGGTGGGGAGCCCCAGCATTTT. It specifies CASSQEAGGGEPQHF.

For this clonotype: In this CDR3 the conserved last residue, phenylalanine or tryptophan, is missing, so a read error is likely. The chain joins TRBV28 to TRBJ2-7; D might be TRBD2 (5 bases). V lost 8 bases to trimming and J lost 1 base, with 18 bases between them. The length of the CDR3 is 15 residues. The germline V gene has CDR1 MDHEN and CDR2 SYDVKM. The CDR3 loop is CASQRSGRLSYEQYL. The DNA for the CDR3 is TGTGCCAGCCAGAGGAGTGGCAGACTATCCTACGAGCAGTACCTC.